In this sample, the clone carrying this T cell receptor beta chain turned up a few times. The data belong to a study of early T cells in non-severe SARS-CoV-2 infection. TCRdb re-analysed the 5' RACE reads in MiXCR, keeping a single row per CDR3 protein. The table has 50,000 to 65,000 distinct CDR3 sequences, 18% seen once. V was pared by 4 bases and J by 1 base, with 16 bases between. The V gene's germline CDR1 is KGHSH and CDR2 LQKENI. This CDR3 spans 16 amino acids. Sequenced here: whole blood, sampled at baseline. The source is an adult who was a healthcare worker with PCR-confirmed SARS-CoV-2 infection or an uninfected control (not recorded which). This chain uses TRBV18 with TRBJ1-2; D not resolved. This chain's CDR3 is CASSLSLASLNYGYTF. CDR3 sequence (DNA): TGTGCCAGCTCACTATCCCTCGCATCGCTTAACTATGGCTACACCTTC.